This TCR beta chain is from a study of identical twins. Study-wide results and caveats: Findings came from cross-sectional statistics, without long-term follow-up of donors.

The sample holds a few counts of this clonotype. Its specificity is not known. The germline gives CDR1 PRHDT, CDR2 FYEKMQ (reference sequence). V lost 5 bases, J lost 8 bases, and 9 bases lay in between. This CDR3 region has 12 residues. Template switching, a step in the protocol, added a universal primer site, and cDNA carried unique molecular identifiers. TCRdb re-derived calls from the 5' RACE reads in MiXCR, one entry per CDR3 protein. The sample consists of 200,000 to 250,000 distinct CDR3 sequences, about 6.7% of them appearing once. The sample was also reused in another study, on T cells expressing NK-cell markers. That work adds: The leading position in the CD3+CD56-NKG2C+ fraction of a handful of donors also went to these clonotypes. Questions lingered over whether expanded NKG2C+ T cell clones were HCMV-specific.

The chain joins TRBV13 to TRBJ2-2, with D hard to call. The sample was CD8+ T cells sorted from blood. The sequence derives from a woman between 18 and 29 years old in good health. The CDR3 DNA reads TGTGCCAGCAGCCGAATCGGAGGGGAGCTGTTTTTT. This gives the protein CASSRIGGELFF.